This TCR beta chain was identified in a study of blood T cell repertoires in COVID-19. Overall study: The United States, Italy and Spain were the sources of the acute and convalescent COVID-19 samples. PBMCs, B-cell-depleted T cells, or T cells provided the cDNA or gDNA that made up the material.

In germline, CDR1 is KGHDR, CDR2 SFDVKD. This CDR3 contains 15 residues. Trimming removed 4 bases from V and 0 bases from J; junction bases left unmatched: 2. Some clones are missing from TCRdb's copy, which holds only in-frame ones; the method was immunoSEQ multiplex PCR. The sample has approximately 500,000 clones, roughly 88% seen once. Remarks on this clone: Other nucleotide sequences from this sample produce the same CDR3.

Material for sequencing was PBMCs or T cells enriched from blood (not recorded which). This chain uses TRBV24-1 with TRBJ2-1, with TRBD2 matching 7 bases. The clonotype was recovered from a woman aged 40 to 55 who had recovered from COVID-19. The CDR3 is CATSDPSGSYNEQFF. CDR3 coding DNA: TGTGCCACCAGTGACCCTAGCGGCTCCTACAATGAGCAGTTCTTC.